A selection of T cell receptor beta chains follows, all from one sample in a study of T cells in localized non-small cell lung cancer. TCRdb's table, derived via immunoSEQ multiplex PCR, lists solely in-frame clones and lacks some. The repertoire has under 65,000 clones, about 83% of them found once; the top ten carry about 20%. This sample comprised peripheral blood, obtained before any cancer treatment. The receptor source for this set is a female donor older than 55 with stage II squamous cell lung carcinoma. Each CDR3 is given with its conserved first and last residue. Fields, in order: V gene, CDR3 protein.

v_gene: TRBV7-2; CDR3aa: CASSPLGGAETQYF
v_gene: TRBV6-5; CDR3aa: CASTEGVFTEAFF
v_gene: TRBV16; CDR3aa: CASSQQFSGNTIYF
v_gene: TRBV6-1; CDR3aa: CASRSYRDQPQHF
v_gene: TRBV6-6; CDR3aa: CASSQTGINSPLHF
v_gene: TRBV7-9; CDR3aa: CASSPSRGESYNEQFF
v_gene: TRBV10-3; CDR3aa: CAIRDSGQENTEAFF
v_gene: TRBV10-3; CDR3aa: CAISEPGAGYTF
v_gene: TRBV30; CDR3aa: CAWSHGRDTEAFF
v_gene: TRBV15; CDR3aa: CATSDSGGAADTQYF
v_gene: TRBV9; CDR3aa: CASSLGGDRRRNEQFF
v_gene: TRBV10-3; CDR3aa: CAIRGDSGGEKLFF
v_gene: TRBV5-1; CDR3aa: CASYRDPNNEQFF
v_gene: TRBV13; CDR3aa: CASSRGQGGGYTF
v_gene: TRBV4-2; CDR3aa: CASSQEQGRRYEQYF
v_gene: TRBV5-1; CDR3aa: CASSLGQEFMNTEAFF
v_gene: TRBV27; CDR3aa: CASSLSGRASGIYF
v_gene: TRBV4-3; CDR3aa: CASSQEVLSYEQYF
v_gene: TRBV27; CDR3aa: CASAKGTGKGYTF
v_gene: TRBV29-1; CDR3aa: CSSHSGATEAFF
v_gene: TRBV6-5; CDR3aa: CATLDTNYGYTF
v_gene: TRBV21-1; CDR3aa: CASSARDRGCPPPPSYSYEQYF
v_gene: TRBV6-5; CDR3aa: CASSYSRGWNYGYTF
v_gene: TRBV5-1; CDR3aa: CASSFTAGGNEQFF
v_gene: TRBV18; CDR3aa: CASSPGGRDNSPLHF